This T cell receptor (beta chain) is drawn from a study of blood T cells in healthy people across ages. A second PCR, run for about 6 to 12 cycles, used a sample-barcoded 5' primer plus a J-beta primer mix. MiXCR, run by TCRdb on the 5' RACE reads, gives a single entry per CDR3 protein. The data contain approximately 960,000 distinct CDR3 sequences, about 27% of them singletons. Germline-derived CDR1 and CDR2 are SEHNR and FQNEAQ (reference sequence). The CDR3 has 14 residues. Trimming took off 3 bases at V and 3 bases at J, with 8 bases between the two ends. These data were also reused for a study on T cells of mothers and their children. As that study records: Samples came from a few healthy Caucasian mothers and their six children.

The receptor was isolated from a woman in her thirties or forties in good health. Sequenced: blood. This chain links TRBV7-9 with TRBJ1-4; D gene uncertain. This CDR3 is CASSFVGSNEKLFF. In DNA form, the CDR3 reads TGTGCCAGCAGCTTTGTGGGGTCTAATGAAAAACTGTTTTTT. The full variable domain, its missing parts supplied by reference TRBV7-9 and TRBJ1-4, is DTGVSQNPRHKITKRGQNVTFRCDPISEHNRLYWYRQTLGQGPEFLTYFQNEAQLEKSRLLSDRFSAERPKGSFSTLEIQRTEQGDSAMYLCASSFVGSNEKLFFGSGTQLSVL.